This TCR beta chain was sequenced for a study of identical twins. Whole-study results and caveats: While abundant cord blood beta clonotypes carried fewer insertions, memory repertoires showed no such pattern.

On this clonotype itself: Its specificity is unknown.

TCRdb reanalysed the 5' RACE reads using MiXCR and keeps one entry per CDR3 protein. The sample lists about 500,000 distinct CDR3 sequences, 14% occurring once. The sample also formed part of further work on yellow fever vaccine responses in identical twins.

The material sequenced was CD4+ T cells sorted from blood. The source is a young woman in good health.

CDR3 DNA: TGTGCCAGCAGCCAGAGGGGGCTACTGAATACGCAGTATTTT. Its translation is CASSQRGLLNTQYF. The gene calls are TRBV6-1 and TRBJ2-3; 7 positions agree with TRBD1. In germline, CDR1 is MNHNS, CDR2 SASEGT. With V trimmed by 6 bases and J by 7 bases, 10 bases remained unmatched. The CDR3 contains 14 residues.